The next 19 T cell receptor beta chains were all read from a single sample in a study of T-cell memory formation after mild COVID-19. TCRdb ran MiXCR on the 5' RACE reads and lists one entry per CDR3 protein. The sample has under 600,000 distinct CDR3 sequences, 20% to 25% seen once. Material: PBMCs or a T cell subset sorted from them (not recorded which). The receptors shown here come from an adult woman who had mild COVID-19 (a few samples of this study predate the infection). Cell type and time point are not known.

The rearrangement links TRBV16 to TRBJ2-7; TRBD1 matches at 8 bases. With 2 bases clipped from V and 5 bases from J, the junction kept 5 bases outside the gene matches. The CDR3 is 14 residues long. CDR1 and CDR2 from the germline V gene are KGHSY and FQNENV. The CDR3 loop is CASSQRTGSDEQYF. CDR3 bases: TGTGCCAGCAGCCAAAGGACAGGGTCCGACGAGCAGTACTTC.

The chain links TRBV7-2 to TRBJ2-1; TRBD2 matches at 7 bases. V lost 1 base and J lost 8; bases outside the gene matches: 8. The germline CDR1 and CDR2 sequences are SGHTA and FQGNSA. The CDR3 sequence is 15 residues long. The CDR3 protein is CASSLVGAGVDEQFF. As DNA, the CDR3 is TGTGCCAGCAGCTTAGTCGGCGCGGGAGTGGATGAGCAGTTCTTC.

This chain links TRBV12-3 or TRBV12-4 with TRBJ1-1; a weak D match, TRBD1 (5 bases). CDR3 length: 12 amino acids. V was pared by 2 bases and J by 7 bases, with 8 bases between. CDR3 residues: CASSLLGLEAFF. The CDR3 DNA follows: TGTGCCAGCAGTTTATTGGGGCTTGAAGCTTTCTTT.

This chain links TRBV2 with TRBJ2-6; D not resolved. The CDR3 length is 13 residues. V was trimmed by 6 bases and J by 4 bases, leaving 7 bases between them. CDR1 SNHLY and CDR2 FYNNEI come from the germline V gene. CDR3 sequence: CASRGPGANVLTF. For the CDR3, the DNA is TGTGCCAGCAGGGGTCCCGGGGCCAACGTCCTGACTTTC.

The V gene is TRBV19, the J gene TRBJ2-3; 10 bases agree with TRBD2. J was trimmed by 3 bases and V by 7 bases; bases with no gene match: 7. This CDR3 has 15 amino acids. Germline loops: CDR1 LNHDA, CDR2 SQIVND (reference sequence). The CDR3 nucleotides read TGTGCCAGTATGGGAGCGGGAGGGGTTACAGATACGCAGTATTTT. It is translated as CASMGAGGVTDTQYF.

The chain recombines TRBV5-1 with TRBJ1-1, with 7 bases lining up with TRBD1. Trimming at V came to 9 bases and at J to 1 base, leaving 6 bases not matched to a gene. CDR3 length equals 13 residues. Germline V gene lookup returns CDR1 SGHRS and CDR2 YFSETQ. In DNA form, the CDR3 reads TGCGCCACCAAGAGGGACAGGAACACTGAAGCTTTCTTT. Translation gives CATKRDRNTEAFF. Full variable domain (outside the CDR3, taken from reference TRBV5-1 and TRBJ1-1): KAGVTQTPRYLIKTRGQQVTLSCSPISGHRSVSWYQQTPGQGLQFLFEYFSETQRNKGNFPGRFSGRQFSNSRSEMNVSTLELGDSALYLCATKRDRNTEAFFGQGTRLTVV.

The rearrangement links TRBV2 to TRBJ1-1; 12 bases line up with TRBD1. The V gene's germline CDR1 is SNHLY and CDR2 FYNNEI. CDR3 length: 15 residues. V shed 11 bases, J shed 6 bases, and the junction held 13 bases outside the gene matches. The CDR3: CAGDIGTGGQPEAFF. DNA of the CDR3: TGTGCCGGCGATATCGGGACAGGGGGCCAGCCTGAAGCTTTCTTT.

This sequence joins TRBV4-3 and TRBJ1-2, with a possible D match to TRBD1 (6 bases). Trimming took off 0 bases at V and 5 bases at J, with 16 bases between the two ends. From germline, CDR1 is LGHNA and CDR2 YSLEER. This CDR3 is built from 16 residues. The CDR3 region is CASSQDLQGRGYGYTF. The CDR3 nucleotides read TGCGCCAGCAGCCAAGATCTCCAGGGTAGGGGGTATGGCTACACCTTC.

This clonotype has a handful of counts. The chain has TRBV5-5 and TRBJ1-1, with D tentatively TRBD1 (6 bases). Per the germline V gene, CDR1 is SGHKS and CDR2 is YYEKEE (reference sequence). The CDR3 extends over 14 amino acids. Trimming took 1 base from V and 8 from J, leaving 15 bases between them. DNA of the CDR3: TGTGCCAGCAGCTTGCAGGCAGGGGAAGGGGAAGCTTTCTTT. It codes for CASSLQAGEGEAFF.

There are a few counts of this clonotype. The chain combines TRBV30 with TRBJ2-1, with D possibly TRBD1 on 5 matching bases. Germline-derived CDR1 and CDR2 are GTSNPN and SVGIG (reference sequence). The CDR3 contains 14 residues. V was trimmed by 4 bases and J by 0 bases, leaving 10 bases between them. For the CDR3, the DNA is TGTGCCTGGATGGCAGGGATCTCCTACAATGAGCAGTTCTTC. Amino acids: CAWMAGISYNEQFF.

This clonotype was detected a few times. The chain has TRBV20-1 and TRBJ2-1, with 8 bases that match TRBD2. Trimming removed 4 bases from V and 3 bases from J; junction bases left unmatched: 8. Germline CDR1 DFQATT, CDR2 SNEGSKA (reference sequence). The CDR3 has 15 amino acids. The CDR3 DNA reads TGCAGTGCTAAAAGGACTAGCACCTACTACAATGAGCAGTTCTTC. This codes for CSAKRTSTYYNEQFF.

The V and J genes are TRBV12-3 or TRBV12-4 and TRBJ2-3; 9 bases map to TRBD2. There are 16 residues in the CDR3. V dropped 3 bases and J dropped 3; count of bases not matched to a gene: 7. This CDR3 is CASSLRPGLATDTQYF. CDR3 bases: TGTGCCAGCAGTTTGAGACCGGGACTAGCTACAGATACGCAGTATTTT.

This clonotype came up a few times. The CDR3 region has the DNA TGCAGTGCTAGGGATAGCGGGAGTCGGGCAGATACGCAGTATTTT. As protein: CSARDSGSRADTQYF. The V and J genes are TRBV20-1 and TRBJ2-3, with 9 bases matching TRBD2. With 3 bases clipped from V and 4 bases from J, the junction kept 8 bases outside the gene matches. Germline loops: CDR1 DFQATT, CDR2 SNEGSKA (reference sequence). This CDR3 has 15 amino acids.

This clonotype was seen only a few times. CDR3 protein: CASALGSSGISYEQYF. CDR3 in DNA: TGTGCCAGCGCATTGGGGAGTAGCGGGATCTCGTACGAGCAGTACTTC. The rearrangement links TRBV6-5 to TRBJ2-7; 8 nucleotides match TRBD2. V lost 8 bases to trimming and J lost 4 bases; unmatched junction nucleotides: 16. The CDR3 totals 16 residues. Germline loops: CDR1 MNHEY, CDR2 SVGAGI.

This clonotype turned up a few times. The chain joins TRBV5-6 to TRBJ2-1, with D possibly being TRBD1 or TRBD2 (5 bases each). Per the germline V gene, CDR1 is SGHDT and CDR2 is YYEEEE. The CDR3 length is 13 residues. The germline V and J ends were trimmed by 4 bases and 8 bases, with 13 bases remaining between them. In DNA form, the CDR3 reads TGTGCCAGCAGCCCGGGGACGACTGATGAGCAGTTCTTC. Translating it yields CASSPGTTDEQFF.

In this sample, this clonotype turned up a few times. The V call is TRBV6-5, the J call TRBJ2-7, with 9 nucleotides matching TRBD1. The CDR3 covers 15 residues. Germline lookup yields CDR1 MNHEY and CDR2 SVGAGI. V dropped 5 bases and J dropped 1; count of bases not matched to a gene: 6. CDR3 DNA: TGTGCCAGCAGTGGGGACAGGGCACAATCCTACGAGCAGTACTTC. It is translated as CASSGDRAQSYEQYF.

The table lists this clonotype with many counts. This chain joins TRBV7-2 and TRBJ2-5; D possibly corresponds to TRBD1 (5 bases). Germline values: CDR1 SGHTA, CDR2 FQGNSA. V was pared by 1 base and J by 5 bases, with 11 bases between. This CDR3 comprises 14 residues. The CDR3 here is CASSLEPGRETQYF. In nucleotides, the CDR3 is TGTGCCAGCAGCTTAGAGCCAGGGCGGGAGACCCAGTACTTC. The whole variable domain, filled in from reference TRBV7-2 and TRBJ2-5, reads GAGVSQSPSNKVTEKGKDVELRCDPISGHTALYWYRQSLGQGLEFLIYFQGNSAPDKSGLPSDRFSAERTGGSVSTLTIQRTQQEDSAVYLCASSLEPGRETQYFGPGTRLLVL.

The J gene is TRBJ1-1, the V gene TRBV6-2 or TRBV6-3, with 7 bases aligning to TRBD1. V was pared by 0 bases and J by 10 bases, with 2 bases of the junction left unmatched. The CDR3 consists of 12 residues. CDR1 and CDR2 from the germline V gene are MNHEY and SVGEGT. For the CDR3, the DNA is TGTGCCAGCAGTTACTCAGGGGGCTCAGCTTTCTTT. Its protein is CASSYSGGSAFF.

This sequence joins TRBV6-2 or TRBV6-3 and TRBJ1-2; D gene uncertain. Trimming stripped 6 bases from V and 2 bases from J, with 16 bases between. Germline CDR1 MNHEY, CDR2 SVGEGT. There are 15 residues in the CDR3. Here the CDR3 DNA reads TGTGCCAGCAGCCCCATTGGCGCAATAAACTATGGCTACACCTTC. As protein: CASSPIGAINYGYTF.